This T cell receptor beta chain was recorded in a study of blood T cell repertoires in COVID-19. Study overall: COVID-19 samples, acute and convalescent, were from the United States, Italy and Spain.

Original handling: Estimates of nucleated cell counts were drawn from the amplification of reference gene primers. The repertoire was sequenced with immunoSEQ multiplex PCR; TCRdb's copy has only in-frame clones and lacks some. D and trimming come from the DNA, and the V and J calls and clone size come from that table. The sample has approximately 250,000 clones, 84% seen once. The CDR3 loop spans 15 amino acids. The V end was cut by 5 bases, the J end by 9 bases, with 17 bases between. Germline loops: CDR1 SEHNR, CDR2 FQNEAQ (reference sequence). The specimen was peripheral blood. The TCR originated in a human donor in a cohort sampled during active COVID-19. The chain recombines TRBV7-9 with TRBJ1-6; D not resolved. CDR3 DNA: TGTGCCAGCAGCCCACGAGGAACGGCTGTTTCACCCCTCCACTTT. Translated: CASSPRGTAVSPLHF. The complete variable domain, with remaining parts taken from reference TRBV7-9 and TRBJ1-6, reads DTGVSQNPRHKITKRGQNVTFRCDPISEHNRLYWYRQTLGQGPEFLTYFQNEAQLEKSRLLSDRFSAERPKGSFSTLEIQRTEQGDSAMYLCASSPRGTAVSPLHFGNGTRLTVT.